This T cell receptor (beta chain) was recovered during a study of blood T cell repertoires in COVID-19 (dated by TCRdb to about 2020). The study in broad terms: Samples from collaborators originated in the United States, Italy and Spain and spanned both the acute and convalescent phases of COVID-19. The sample metadata nearly always contained a de-identified subject ID, COVID-19 status, age in years and sex. Where available, HLA class I and class II types were obtained from metadata supplied by the sample provider rather than from assay-based typing. Deeply sampled blood TCRbeta repertoires from subjects exposed to, actively infected with, or recovered from COVID-19 were included in the dataset. The material from the prospective study consisted of cDNA or gDNA derived from T cells, B-cell-depleted T cells, or PBMCs. A freely available public database, intended as a resource for researchers studying the immune response to SARS-CoV-2, is where the repertoires were released. Samples came from the ongoing ImmuneRACE study (first 160 participants) plus 1,254 subjects from 6 global collaborators. Findings and caveats that apply to the study as a whole: The quantity of clinical and demographic metadata differed by source and by participant and was supplied without curation.

The immunoSEQ Assay, a bias-controlled multiplex PCR, was used to amplify TCRbeta CDR3 regions from genomic DNA. The study's own analysis went as follows. Within the assay, amplification of reference gene primers was used to estimate how many nucleated cells each sample contained. Sequence reads were collapsed and filtered to measure the absolute abundance of every unique TCRbeta CDR3 rearrangement. For each sample, productive Simpson clonality was calculated as the square root of Simpson's diversity index over productive rearrangements. TCRdb re-hosts the immuneACCESS table, in-frame sequences only. Its copies lack some clones; in the studies checked, an unresolved V gene accounts for under half of them, and the cause for the rest is not known. The DNA gave D and trimming, while V, J and clone size come from that table. The sample table records a few hundred thousand clones; approximately 86% of these occur just once. Approximately 8% of the sample rests with the top ten.

This clone is a singleton in its sample. No cognate antigen has been identified for it. It has no much larger one-base neighbor in the sample; base qualities were not kept. This CDR3 is also generated by other DNA sequences in the sample. Enrolling through a virtual design, the prospective study's participants ranged in age from roughly 18 to 100 years and lived across about two dozen United States geographic areas. Cohort assignment in the prospective study relied on participant-reported clinical history from a screening survey and a study questionnaire. For ImmuneRACE Cohort 3, a participant was defined as recovered based on two consecutive negative NP/OP PCR tests, clearance by a healthcare professional, or resolution of symptoms. In the prospective study, whole blood, serum and a nasopharyngeal or oropharyngeal swab were collected from each participant by mobile phlebotomists. Over an approximately 2-month period, participants in the prospective study had the option of providing additional blood draws and questionnaires. Before DNA extraction, blood samples from the prospective study were shipped at room temperature or frozen.

At the junction V is shortened by 5 bases and J by 2 bases; bases outside the gene matches: 5. Via the germline V gene, CDR1 is SGHTA and CDR2 FQGNSA. Counted from cysteine to phenylalanine, this CDR3 has 17 amino acids. The kept DNA is CDR3 alone, 51 bases in frame from the first base. The sequence came from a woman in her fifties or sixties who had recovered from COVID-19. Sequenced material: PBMCs or T cells enriched from blood (not recorded which). The V gene is TRBV7-2 and the J gene is TRBJ2-5, with 16 bases matching TRBD2. The CDR3 sequence is CASSPPGLAGGQETQYF. The nucleotide sequence is given as TGTGCCAGCAGCCCGCCGGGACTAGCGGGGGGGCAAGAGACCCAGTACTTC.